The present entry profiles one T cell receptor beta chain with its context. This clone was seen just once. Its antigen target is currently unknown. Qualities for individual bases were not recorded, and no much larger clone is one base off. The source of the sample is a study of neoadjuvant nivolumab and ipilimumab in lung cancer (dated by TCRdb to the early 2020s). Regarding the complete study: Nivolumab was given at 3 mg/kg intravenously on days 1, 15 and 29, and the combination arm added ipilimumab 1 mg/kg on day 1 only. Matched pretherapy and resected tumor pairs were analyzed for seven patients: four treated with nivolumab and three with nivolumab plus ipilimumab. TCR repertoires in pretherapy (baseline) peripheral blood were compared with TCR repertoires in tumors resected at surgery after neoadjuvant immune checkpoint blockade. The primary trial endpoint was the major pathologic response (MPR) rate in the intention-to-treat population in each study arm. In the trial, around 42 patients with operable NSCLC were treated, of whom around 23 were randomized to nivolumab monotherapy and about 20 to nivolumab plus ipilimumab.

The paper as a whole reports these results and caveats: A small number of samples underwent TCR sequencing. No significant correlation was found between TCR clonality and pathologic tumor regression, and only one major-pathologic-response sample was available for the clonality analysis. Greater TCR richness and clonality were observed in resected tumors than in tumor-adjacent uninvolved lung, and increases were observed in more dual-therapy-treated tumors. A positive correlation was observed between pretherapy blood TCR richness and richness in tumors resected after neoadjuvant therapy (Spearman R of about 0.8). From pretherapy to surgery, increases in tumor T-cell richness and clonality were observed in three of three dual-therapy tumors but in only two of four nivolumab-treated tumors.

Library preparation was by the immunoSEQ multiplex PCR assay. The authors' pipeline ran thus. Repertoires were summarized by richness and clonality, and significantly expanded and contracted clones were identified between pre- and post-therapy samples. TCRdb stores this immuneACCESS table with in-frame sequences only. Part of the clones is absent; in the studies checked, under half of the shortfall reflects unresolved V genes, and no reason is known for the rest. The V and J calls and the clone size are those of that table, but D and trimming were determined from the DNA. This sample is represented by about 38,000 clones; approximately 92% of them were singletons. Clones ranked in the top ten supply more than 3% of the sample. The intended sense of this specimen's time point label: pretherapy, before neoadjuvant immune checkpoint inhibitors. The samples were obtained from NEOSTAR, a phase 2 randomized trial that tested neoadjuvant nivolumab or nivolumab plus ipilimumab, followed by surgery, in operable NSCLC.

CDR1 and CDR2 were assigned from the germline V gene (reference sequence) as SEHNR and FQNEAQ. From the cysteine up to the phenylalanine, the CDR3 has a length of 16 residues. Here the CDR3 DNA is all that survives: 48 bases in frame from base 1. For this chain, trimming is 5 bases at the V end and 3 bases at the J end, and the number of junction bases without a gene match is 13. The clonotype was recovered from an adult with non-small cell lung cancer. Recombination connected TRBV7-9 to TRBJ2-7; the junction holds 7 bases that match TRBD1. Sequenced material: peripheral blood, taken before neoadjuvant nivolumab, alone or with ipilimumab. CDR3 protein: CASSPKERTGGYEQYF. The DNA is TGTGCCAGCAGCCCGAAAGAAAGGACAGGAGGCTACGAGCAGTACTTC.